The text below deals with one TCR beta chain. This entry is derived from a study of control samples from healthy donors and cancer patients. Measured with immunoSEQ multiplex PCR; TCRdb has only the in-frame clones, and not every one. The table includes about 170,000 clones, around 93% detected once. Germline loops: CDR1 SGHAT, CDR2 FQNNGV. The CDR3 loop spans 19 amino acids. V trimming: 5 bases; J trimming: 6 bases; junction bases outside the gene matches: 16. V is TRBV11-2 and J is TRBJ2-2; TRBD2 matches 12 bases. This receptor was taken from an older woman in good health. What was sequenced was blood. The CDR3 loop reads CASSPLRTSGDQGPGELFF. The CDR3 DNA follows: TGTGCCAGCAGCCCTTTGAGGACTAGCGGGGATCAAGGGCCCGGGGAGCTGTTTTTT. Drawing the rest from reference TRBV11-2 and TRBJ2-2, the complete variable domain is EAGVAQSPRYKIIEKRQSVAFWCNPISGHATLYWYQQILGQGPKLLIQFQNNGVVDDSQLPKDRFSAERLKGVDSTLKIQPAKLEDSAVYLCASSPLRTSGDQGPGELFFGEGSRLTVL.